The 12 T cell receptor beta chains presented below share a single source sample, sequenced in a study of breast tumors, draining lymph nodes, adjacent tissues. Via MiXCR, TCRdb re-called the multiplex PCR reads, giving one row per CDR3 protein. The repertoire includes about 13,000 distinct CDR3 sequences, 40% to 55% of them detected once, and 41% sits in the top ten. The sample was tumor-adjacent breast tissue. These receptors came from a female donor with breast cancer. Some clones in this sample may be carry-over from other donors' samples.

This clonotype was counted between two and nine times. The V gene is TRBV24-1, the J gene TRBJ2-3, with 12 nucleotides matching TRBD1. The CDR3 consists of 16 residues. Germline CDR1 KGHDR, CDR2 SFDVKD. The V and J ends lost 3 bases and 6 bases, in that order; junction bases with no gene match: 6. The CDR3: CATSDPGQGATDTQYF. The DNA of the CDR3 is TGTGCCACCAGTGATCCGGGACAGGGGGCTACCGATACGCAGTATTTT.

Turning to this clonotype: One end of the junction is discordant with germline, which a read error may explain. V gene TRBV27 combines with J gene TRBJ2-3; D assignment may be TRBD1 or TRBD2 (5 bases each). Germline CDR1 MNHEY, CDR2 SMNVEV (reference sequence). The CDR3 is 15 amino acids. The DNA of the CDR3 is TGTGCCAGCAGTCTCCAGCGGCGATCCACAGGTACGCAGTATTTT. This sequence encodes CASSLQRRSTGTQYF.

This clonotype was seen just once. The chain joins TRBV7-9 to TRBJ2-7; 11 positions agree with TRBD2. Germline CDR1 is SEHNR and CDR2 is FQNEAQ (reference sequence). The V and J ends lost 4 bases and 4 bases, in that order; junction bases with no gene match: 18. This CDR3 contains 19 residues. The CDR3 DNA reads TGTGCCAGCAGCTCCCTGAGGGCTAGCGGGAGGCTAGAGCTTTACGAGCAGTACTTC. Amino acids: CASSSLRASGRLELYEQYF.

As for this clonotype: At one boundary the junction diverges from the germline segment, which might be a read error. The chain carries TRBV24-1 and TRBJ1-2; 7 nucleotides line up with TRBD1. Germline V lookup: CDR1 KGHDR, CDR2 SFDVKD. The CDR3 consists of 15 residues. The CDR3 nucleotides are TGTGCCTCCAGTGCCCGGGACAGCCTTGTTGGTGGCTACACCTTC. This sequence encodes CASSARDSLVGGYTF.

This clonotype was observed many times. Being one base from a much bigger clone, this may be a read error. The rearrangement joins TRBV5-1 to TRBJ2-7; D ambiguous. Germline loops: CDR1 SGHRS, CDR2 YFSETQ. This CDR3 is 12 amino acids long. Here the CDR3 reads CASSFLGDEHYF. CDR3 in DNA: TGCGCCAGCAGCTTTTTGGGTGACGAGCACTACTTC.

This clonotype was detected only a few times. The chain links TRBV5-6 to TRBJ2-1, with D unresolved. Germline V gene sequence: CDR1 SGHDT, CDR2 YYEEEE. The V gene lost 5 bases and the J gene lost 10 bases, with 13 bases spanning the gap. The CDR3 totals 12 residues. In DNA form, the CDR3 reads TGTGCCAGCAGTCTGGGCTGGGCCGAGCAGTTCTTC. Its protein product is CASSLGWAEQFF.

The rearrangement links TRBV6-6 to TRBJ1-2; D is unclear. The germline V gene encodes CDR1 MNHNY and CDR2 SVGAGI (reference sequence). The V and J ends lost 7 bases and 0 bases respectively, with 12 bases between them. The CDR3 runs to 14 residues. This chain's CDR3 is CASTVQTANYGYTF. In DNA, the CDR3 is TGTGCCAGCACCGTACAAACAGCTAACTATGGCTACACCTTC.

This chain joins TRBV2 and TRBJ2-2; D tentatively fits TRBD1 or TRBD2 (5 bases each). The CDR3 consists of 16 residues. Trimming shortened V by 10 bases and J by 0 bases, and 18 bases separated the two germline ends. CDR1 is SNHLY and CDR2 is FYNNEI in the germline V gene. CDR3 in DNA: TGTGCCACTAGGGACCCCGAGGCCGCGAACACCGGGGAGCTGTTTTTT. It encodes CATRDPEAANTGELFF.

Details on this clonotype: Given the absence of the conserved phenylalanine or tryptophan at the CDR3 end, a read error is likely. The DNA is left out, because the CDR3 cannot be placed on it with certainty; the CDR3 is given as TCRdb lists it. The rearrangement joins TRBV4-1 to TRBJ2-5; no check of the table's D call, TRBD1, against the DNA was made. The length of the CDR3 is 12 amino acids, counting both ends. The germline CDR1 and CDR2 sequences are MGHRA and YSYEKL. CDR3 sequence reads: CASSQDWPGISY.

The V and J genes are TRBV7-3 and TRBJ2-2; D not certain. Looked up from germline, CDR1 is SGHTA and CDR2 is FQGTGA. V lost 3 bases, J lost 7 bases, and 3 bases lay in between. CDR3 length: 11 residues. The CDR3, as DNA: TGTGCCAGCAGCTTTTGCGGGGAGCTGTTTTTT. Translation gives CASSFCGELFF.

The chain couples TRBV7-3 to TRBJ2-3; 11 positions agree with TRBD2. Germline values: CDR1 SGHTA, CDR2 FQGTGA. Germline trimming cut 2 bases from V and 3 bases from J; bases unmatched to any gene: 10. This CDR3 is built from 18 residues. CDR3 sequence reads: CASSLPPLAGVRTDTQYF. DNA of the CDR3: TGTGCCAGCAGCTTACCCCCACTAGCGGGAGTGAGGACAGATACGCAGTATTTT.

This chain joins TRBV24-1 and TRBJ2-1, with TRBD1 identical over 12 bases. V gave up 0 bases and J gave up 10 bases; unmatched junction bases: 6. CDR3 length: 16 residues. In germline, CDR1 is KGHDR, CDR2 SFDVKD. DNA of the CDR3: TGTGCCACCAGTGATTTGCCAGGGACAGGGGGCAGCGAGCAGTTCTTC. Translation: CATSDLPGTGGSEQFF.